This T cell receptor (beta chain) was sequenced during a study of regulatory T cells in long-lasting Graves disease. Broader study findings: Between persistent patients, about 2,500 public clonotypes were shared, exceeding the roughly 1,000 shared between new patients.

The time point was: newly diagnosed GD, antithyroid drugs for less than 3 months. With RNA extracted from PBMCs as input, the TCR library was made. This clonotype was seen ten or more times. Its matching antigen is unknown. Arm-PCR with iRepertoire HTBI primers amplified the CDR3 regions for these TCR beta libraries. A single record per CDR3 protein comes from TCRdb applying MiXCR to the multiplex PCR reads. This table holds a few hundred thousand distinct CDR3 sequences, 11% to 15% found once. The V and J ends lost 6 bases and 3 bases respectively, with 5 bases between them. This CDR3 has 10 residues. In germline, CDR1 is SQVTM, CDR2 ANQGSEA. These data also featured in a second study, about T cells in Graves' hyperthyroidism and ophthalmopathy. From that second work: Ophthalmopathy and stable hyperthyroidism were separated by a 13 V-J model. The model predicted ophthalmopathy a median approximately 6.3 months before onset.

The chain combines TRBV29-1 with TRBJ1-1, with D unclear. This receptor was taken from a woman between 45 and 60 years old with Graves disease. The starting material was peripheral blood mononuclear cells (PBMCs), obtained at new diagnosis, from a patient treated with antithyroid drugs. DNA for the CDR3: TGCAGCGTGGGTTACACTGAAGCTTTCTTT. Translated: CSVGYTEAFF.